This T cell receptor beta chain was observed in a study of blood T cell repertoires in COVID-19 (dated by TCRdb to 2020 to 2021). Turning to the overall study: Samples from collaborators originated in the United States, Italy and Spain and spanned both the acute and convalescent phases of COVID-19. Subjects who had been exposed to COVID-19, were actively infected with it, or had recovered from it provided the deeply sampled blood TCRbeta repertoires that made up the dataset. The samples were drawn from the first 160 participants of the ongoing ImmuneRACE study and from 1,254 subjects provided by 6 global collaborators. The prospective study material was composed of cDNA or gDNA derived from T cells, B-cell-depleted T cells, or PBMCs. A de-identified subject ID, COVID-19 status, age in years and sex were almost always included in the sample metadata. Where available, HLA class I and class II types were obtained from metadata supplied by the sample provider rather than from assay-based typing. The repertoires were released in a freely available public database meant as a resource for research on the immune response to SARS-CoV-2.

CDR1 and CDR2 (LGHNA, YNFKEQ) derive from the germline V gene. Measured from the cysteine to the phenylalanine, the CDR3 is 14 residues long. Only the CDR3 region is kept as DNA, spanning 42 bases read in frame from base 1. Trimming removed 6 bases from V and 5 bases from J; the gene matches leave 8 bases unexplained. On this clone itself: Its antigen specificity is not known. The record has no base qualities; no much larger clone is one base away.

Another Seattle source contributed samples from volunteer blood donors who had recovered from COVID-19. Collaborating institutions collected whole blood in K2EDTA tubes following their own protocols. For TCRbeta analysis, collaborators shipped samples as frozen whole blood, isolated PBMCs, or DNA extracted from either of those sample types. The immunoSEQ Assay, a bias-controlled multiplex PCR, was used to amplify TCRbeta CDR3 regions from genomic DNA. From the authors' description of their analysis: Within the assay, amplification of reference gene primers was used to estimate how many nucleated cells each sample contained. To quantify the absolute abundance of each unique TCRbeta CDR3 rearrangement, sequence reads were collapsed and filtered. For each sample, productive Simpson clonality was calculated as the square root of Simpson's diversity index over productive rearrangements. The table comes from immuneACCESS by way of TCRdb, which keeps in-frame sequences with V and J called. Part of the clones is missing from these tables; in studies checked, under half for an unresolved V gene and the rest for unknown reasons. V, J and clone size are those of that table, while D and trimming were read from the DNA. This sample is represented by roughly 170,000 clones; more than 75% of them were singletons. Together, the top ten hold approximately 0.93% of the sample.

The paper's findings and limits, for the study overall: How much clinical and demographic metadata was included differed by source and by participant, and the metadata was provided uncurated.

The V and J segments used are TRBV4-2 and TRBJ2-3, and 7 junction bases match TRBD2. This receptor was obtained from a woman aged 18-29 years who had recovered from COVID-19. The sample was peripheral blood. CDR3 sequence: CASRGGSFLDTQYF. The nucleotide sequence reads TGTGCCAGCAGAGGCGGGAGTTTCTTAGATACGCAGTATTTT.